In its sample, the clone carrying this TCR beta chain was seen a few times. Its antigen is not identified. The data derive from a study of beta chain features in type 1 diabetes. V gave up 3 bases and J gave up 1 base; unmatched junction bases: 6. Germline-derived CDR1 and CDR2 are KGHSH and LQKENI. CDR3 length: 16 residues. Findings and caveats of the study: Patients with Type 1 diabetes showed moderately but significantly shorter TCRB CDR3s in all four CD4+ subsets.

Sequenced material consisted of expressed TCRB transcripts (all of the isolated RNA was reverse transcribed). The table came from immunoSEQ multiplex PCR; TCRdb's copy has only in-frame clones and leaves some out. The table includes fewer than 25,000 clones, roughly 69% detected once. On average, the one heparinised blood draw given by each donor was approximately 100 mL. The chain recombines TRBV18 with TRBJ2-3; TRBD1 aligns across 8 bases. This TCR came from a man aged 18 to 29 with type 1 diabetes. The specimen sequenced was Tregs from blood. The CDR3 DNA follows: TGTGCCAGCTCACCGCAGGGGGCGTATGGCACAGATACGCAGTATTTT. Its translation: CASSPQGAYGTDTQYF.